The next 27 T cell receptor beta chains were all read from a single sample in a study of vaccination and CD4 T cells after COVID-19. Treatment: approximately nine-day PBMC culture with coronavirus spike peptide pools or control peptides (ViraFEST assay). Their antigens remain unidentified. The Oncomine TCR Beta short-read assay sequenced DNA from cultured CD4+ T cells. MiXCR was run by TCRdb on the PCR reads, yielding one entry per CDR3 protein. This sample yields fewer than 7,000 distinct CDR3 sequences, of which about 50% are seen a single time; roughly 30% belongs to the top ten. Sequenced input: CD4+ T cells from blood, cultured in vitro. Receptor source: a human donor who had recovered from COVID-19.

CDR3: CASSISPTGRLLEAFF. The CDR3 nucleotides are TGTGCCAGTAGTATATCCCCGACCGGACGCTTGCTTGAAGCTTTCTTT. V usage is TRBV19 and J usage is TRBJ1-1, with D unresolved. Trimming removed 2 bases from V and 7 bases from J, with 20 bases in between. CDR3 size: 16 residues. Germline-derived CDR1 and CDR2 are LNHDA and SQIVND (reference sequence).

The chain uses TRBV9 and TRBJ2-4; TRBD1 matches 7 bases. Per germline, CDR1 SGDLS and CDR2 YYNGEE. This CDR3 has 16 amino acids. The ends lost 4 bases at V and 4 bases at J; junction bases unmatched: 11. CDR3 amino acids: CASSPDLGTAKNIQYF. The CDR3 DNA reads TGTGCCAGCAGCCCAGACCTAGGGACAGCTAAAAACATTCAGTACTTC.

The CDR3 nucleotides are TGTGCCAGCAGTGTAGCGGGTATCTTACTGATGCAGTTCTTC. Its translation is CASSVAGILLMQFF. The genes are TRBV2 and TRBJ2-1; 7 nucleotides agree with TRBD2. After removal of 4 bases from V and 12 bases from J, the junction contained 12 bases not matched to a gene. Germline assignment: CDR1 SNHLY and CDR2 FYNNEI. This CDR3 spans 14 amino acids.

The rearrangement links TRBV24-1 to TRBJ2-3; TRBD1 aligns across 9 bases. The CDR3 totals 16 residues. The V and J ends lost 3 bases and 3 bases, in that order; junction bases with no gene match: 6. CDR1 KGHDR and CDR2 SFDVKD come from the germline V gene. This CDR3 reads CATSDISGQGTDTQYF. The CDR3 DNA sequence: TGTGCCACCAGTGATATCTCGGGACAGGGTACAGATACGCAGTATTTT.

This chain uses TRBV7-6 with TRBJ2-1; D not certain. In germline, CDR1 is SGHVS, CDR2 FNYEAQ. CDR3 length: 15 amino acids. V dropped 4 bases and J dropped 0 bases, with 10 bases sitting between them. CDR3 sequence reads: CASSSQVNSYNEQFF. The CDR3 region has the DNA TGTGCCAGCAGCTCGCAGGTAAACTCCTACAATGAGCAGTTCTTC. The variable domain in full, completed from reference TRBV7-6 and TRBJ2-1, reads GAGVSQSPRYKVTKRGQDVALRCDPISGHVSLYWYRQALGQGPEFLTYFNYEAQQDKSGLPNDRFSAERPEGSISTLTIQRTEQRDSAMYRCASSSQVNSYNEQFFGPGTRLTVL.

This clonotype is labeled as medium-sized (0.01 to 0.1%). This chain links TRBV5-6 with TRBJ1-1; D not certain. This CDR3 is 14 amino acids long. Germline CDR1 and CDR2: SGHDT and YYEEEE. Trimming left V 0 bases short and J 3 bases short, with 9 bases between. CDR3 coding DNA: TGTGCCAGCAGCTTGGAAGGCAGACACACTGAAGCTTTCTTT. Its translation is CASSLEGRHTEAFF.

The chain joins TRBV19 to TRBJ2-3; D uncertain. CDR1 LNHDA and CDR2 SQIVND come from the germline V gene (reference sequence). Trimming removed 3 bases at V and 2 bases at J, with 12 bases between. The CDR3 sequence is 15 residues long. CDR3 coding DNA: TGTGCCAGTAGTATGCCGGGCGGTTCCACAGATACGCAGTATTTT. It yields the protein CASSMPGGSTDTQYF.

The chain couples TRBV7-3 to TRBJ2-3; 7 nucleotides match TRBD2. The CDR3 consists of 16 residues. Germline CDR1 and CDR2: SGHTA and FQGTGA. Germline trimming cut 5 bases from V and 5 bases from J; bases unmatched to any gene: 13. The CDR3, as DNA: TGTGCCAGCAGCCGCCGCGGGCTAGCGGAGGTAGATACGCAGTATTTT. Amino acid sequence: CASSRRGLAEVDTQYF.

The V gene is TRBV19, the J gene TRBJ1-2, with TRBD1 identical over 9 bases. V was clipped by 3 bases and J by 2 bases; unmatched bases: 13. Germline V lookup: CDR1 LNHDA, CDR2 SQIVND (reference sequence). The CDR3 consists of 18 residues. For the CDR3, the DNA is TGTGCCAGTAGTATGGTTCCGGGACAGGGAGGTTTCAACTATGGCTACACCTTC. It specifies CASSMVPGQGGFNYGYTF.

This clonotype was counted between two and nine times. The chain has TRBV20-1 and TRBJ1-1; TRBD1 aligns across 8 bases. This CDR3 is built from 14 residues. J was trimmed by 4 bases and V by 5 bases; bases with no gene match: 9. Germline-derived CDR1 and CDR2 are DFQATT and SNEGSKA (reference sequence). CDR3 sequence (DNA): TGCAGTGCTCACCGAGGACAGGGAGGCACTGAAGCTTTCTTT. Its protein is CSAHRGQGGTEAFF.

The CDR3 loop reads CASSLVVGGDTQYF. As DNA, the CDR3 is TGTGCCAGCAGCTTAGTAGTAGGTGGAGATACGCAGTATTTT. The chain uses TRBV7-2 and TRBJ2-3; D not resolved. The germline gives CDR1 SGHTA, CDR2 FQGNSA. The CDR3 has 14 residues. The V and J ends lost 1 base and 5 bases respectively, with 10 bases between them.

This clonotype was seen more than once but under ten times. The V call is TRBV7-9, the J call TRBJ2-5; D gene uncertain. V lost 1 base and J 9 bases, leaving 6 bases between the germline ends. Germline V CDR1 and CDR2: SEHNR, FQNEAQ (reference sequence). The CDR3 spans 11 residues. The CDR3 DNA sequence: TGTGCCAGCAGCTTAGGATCGGCCCAGTACTTC. Amino acids: CASSLGSAQYF. Supplemented by reference TRBV7-9 and TRBJ2-5, the full variable domain reads DTGVSQNPRHKITKRGQNVTFRCDPISEHNRLYWYRQTLGQGPEFLTYFQNEAQLEKSRLLSDRFSAERPKGSFSTLEIQRTEQGDSAMYLCASSLGSAQYFGPGTRLLVL.

The rearrangement joins TRBV19 to TRBJ1-1; possibly TRBD1 for D (6 bases). CDR3 length: 17 residues. The germline V gene has CDR1 LNHDA and CDR2 SQIVND (reference sequence). V dropped 5 bases and J dropped 4 bases, with 23 bases sitting between them. CDR3 coding DNA: TGTGCCAGTAGTTCTTTCGGAACAGGGTTAATGGGCACTGAAGCTTTCTTT. Translating it yields CASSSFGTGLMGTEAFF.

The V and J genes are TRBV6-5 and TRBJ1-2; D uncertain. This CDR3 has 13 residues. Per germline, CDR1 MNHEY and CDR2 SVGAGI. Deletions cut 1 base from V and 3 bases from J, with 6 bases between. The CDR3 coding sequence is TGTGCCAGCAGTTACTTGGACGACTATGGCTACACCTTC. Encoded protein: CASSYLDDYGYTF.

By sample fraction, this clonotype is medium-sized. This chain uses TRBV7-6 with TRBJ1-3; D remains ambiguous. CDR1 and CDR2 (germline): SGHVS, FNYEAQ. The CDR3 is 17 residues long. Trimming took off 1 base at V and 0 bases at J, with 13 bases between the two ends. The CDR3 region has the DNA TGTGCCAGCAGCTTAGGGGCTTGGGATGGCTCTGGAAACACCATATATTTT. Its translation is CASSLGAWDGSGNTIYF.

The gene calls are TRBV20-1 and TRBJ2-1; D may be TRBD2 (6 bases). From germline, CDR1 is DFQATT and CDR2 SNEGSKA (reference sequence). CDR3 length: 15 residues. Trimming removed 1 base at V and 8 bases at J, with 18 bases between. The CDR3 nucleotides are TGCAGTGCTAGAGGCGGGAATAGCCCGGGCTATGAGCAGTTCTTC. Its translation is CSARGGNSPGYEQFF.

The V gene is TRBV20-1, the J gene TRBJ2-2; maybe TRBD2 (5 bases). The CDR3 has 18 residues. V lost 0 bases and J 1 base, leaving 18 bases between the germline ends. Germline-derived CDR1 and CDR2 are DFQATT and SNEGSKA (reference sequence). The CDR3 DNA follows: TGCAGTGCTAGAGATACGGGGTTGGGTCTAGAGAACACCGGGGAGCTGTTTTTT. Translation gives CSARDTGLGLENTGELFF.

The chain couples TRBV20-1 to TRBJ1-1; no reliable D call. CDR3 size: 14 residues. Germline CDR1 DFQATT, CDR2 SNEGSKA (reference sequence). Trimming shortened V by 1 base and J by 1 base, and 10 bases separated the two germline ends. The CDR3 nucleotides are TGCAGTGCTAGAGCGGGGTCGGCGAACACTGAAGCTTTCTTT. It specifies CSARAGSANTEAFF.

This sequence joins TRBV20-1 and TRBJ2-7; 8 bases are shared with TRBD1. V shed 0 bases, J shed 4 bases, and the junction held 11 bases outside the gene matches. CDR3 length: 16 residues. CDR1 and CDR2 from the germline V gene are DFQATT and SNEGSKA (reference sequence). The CDR3 DNA sequence: TGCAGTGCTAGAGATTGGGGCAGGGGGCGTGAATACGAGCAGTACTTC. Translating it yields CSARDWGRGREYEQYF.

The chain has TRBV6-1 and TRBJ2-7; the D is unclear. The CDR3 sequence is 14 residues long. V was pared by 8 bases and J by 0 bases, with 14 bases between. Germline CDR1 reads MNHNS; CDR2 reads SASEGT. The CDR3 DNA reads as TGTGCCAGCGTGCGGAGTCTGAGCTCCTACGAGCAGTACTTC. Its protein product is CASVRSLSSYEQYF.

The chain employs TRBV7-8 and TRBJ1-4, with D perhaps matching TRBD1 (5 bases). Germline values: CDR1 SGHVS, CDR2 FQNEAQ. Trimming shortened V by 5 bases and J by 0 bases, and 22 bases separated the two germline ends. CDR3 length equals 19 residues. CDR3 amino acids: CASSRRGGTLWTTNEKLFF. CDR3 sequence (DNA): TGTGCCAGCAGCCGACGGGGGGGGACCTTGTGGACAACTAATGAAAAACTGTTTTTT.

This clonotype has more than one count but fewer than ten. The rearrangement joins TRBV20-1 to TRBJ2-5, with D perhaps TRBD2 (6 bases). V lost 8 bases to trimming and J lost 7 bases, with 17 bases between them. Germline lookup yields CDR1 DFQATT and CDR2 SNEGSKA (reference sequence). The CDR3 extends over 12 amino acids. CDR3 sequence (DNA): TGCAGTTCCGGGACTCTCGAGGGGACCCAGTACTTC. Translation: CSSGTLEGTQYF.

This chain uses TRBV6-5 with TRBJ1-1; the D gene is possibly TRBD1 (5 bases). V dropped 4 bases and J dropped 0 bases, with 15 bases sitting between them. The CDR3 is made up of 16 amino acids. Germline lookup yields CDR1 MNHEY and CDR2 SVGAGI. This CDR3 is CASSSVTWGMNTEAFF. In DNA form, the CDR3 reads TGTGCCAGCAGTTCGGTTACTTGGGGCATGAACACTGAAGCTTTCTTT.

This clonotype has a handful of counts. This chain links TRBV2 with TRBJ2-5, with D perhaps being TRBD1 or TRBD2 (5 bases each). Trimming cost V 4 bases and J 5 bases, with 11 bases left between them. Germline-derived CDR1 and CDR2 are SNHLY and FYNNEI. The CDR3 covers 13 residues. CDR3 in amino acids: CASSGWGMETQYF. The CDR3, as DNA: TGTGCCAGCAGTGGGTGGGGGATGGAGACCCAGTACTTC. The whole variable domain, filled in from reference TRBV2 and TRBJ2-5, reads EPEVTQTPSHQVTQMGQEVILRCVPISNHLYFYWYRQILGQKVEFLVSFYNNEISEKSEIFDDQFSVERPDGSNFTLKIRSTKLEDSAMYFCASSGWGMETQYFGPGTRLLVL.

This clonotype was seen only a few times. The chain carries TRBV20-1 and TRBJ1-3, with a weak D call TRBD1 (6 bases). V was trimmed by 5 bases and J by 9 bases, leaving 17 bases between them. Per the germline V gene, CDR1 is DFQATT and CDR2 is SNEGSKA (reference sequence). This CDR3 is 13 amino acids long. The chain's CDR3 is CSARDPRGFTIYF. In nucleotides, the CDR3 is TGCAGTGCTCGCGATCCCAGGGGTTTCACCATATATTTT.

This clonotype showed up just once. This chain joins TRBV20-1 and TRBJ2-1; no reliable D call. V was cut by 6 bases and J by 8 bases, with 14 bases left in between. The CDR3 has 12 amino acids. From germline, CDR1 is DFQATT and CDR2 SNEGSKA (reference sequence). CDR3 DNA: TGCAGTGCCCCCATTGGTATCCATGAGCAGTTCTTC. Protein product: CSAPIGIHEQFF.

This chain uses TRBV19 with TRBJ1-2; D gene unclear. There are 16 residues in the CDR3. The V and J ends lost 1 base and 8 bases respectively, with 20 bases between them. Germline V gene lookup returns CDR1 LNHDA and CDR2 SQIVND (reference sequence). The CDR3 sequence: CASSIVRQAVGQGYTF. The CDR3 nucleotides read TGTGCCAGTAGTATAGTTAGGCAAGCTGTCGGTCAAGGCTACACCTTC.